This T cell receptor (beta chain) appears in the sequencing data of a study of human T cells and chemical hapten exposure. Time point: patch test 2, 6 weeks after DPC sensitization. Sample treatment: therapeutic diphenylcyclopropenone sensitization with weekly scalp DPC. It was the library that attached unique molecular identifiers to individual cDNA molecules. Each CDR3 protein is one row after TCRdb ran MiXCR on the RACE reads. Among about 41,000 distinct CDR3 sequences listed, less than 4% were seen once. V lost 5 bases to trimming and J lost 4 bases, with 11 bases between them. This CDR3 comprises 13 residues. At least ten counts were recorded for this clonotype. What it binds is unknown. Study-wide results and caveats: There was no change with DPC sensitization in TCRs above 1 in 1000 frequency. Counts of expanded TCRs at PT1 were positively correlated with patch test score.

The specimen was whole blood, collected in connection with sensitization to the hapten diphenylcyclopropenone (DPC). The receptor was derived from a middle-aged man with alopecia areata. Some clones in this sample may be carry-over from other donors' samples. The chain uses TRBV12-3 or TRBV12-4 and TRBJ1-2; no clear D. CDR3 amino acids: CASSPQALYGYTF. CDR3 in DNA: TGTGCCAGCAGTCCTCAGGCGCTCTATGGCTACACCTTC.